This T cell receptor (beta chain) was sequenced during a study of blood T cell repertoires in COVID-19. Study information: The United States, Italy and Spain supplied acute and convalescent COVID-19 samples. The cDNA or gDNA used as material had been derived from T cells, B-cell-depleted T cells, or PBMCs.

Original handling: It was from reference gene primer amplification that nucleated cell counts were estimated. The protocol was immunoSEQ multiplex PCR, while the TCRdb copy is restricted to in-frame clones and leaves out a portion. That table is the source of V, J and clone size, and D and trimming were worked out from the DNA. The data contain roughly 50,000 clones, 70% to 90% of them singletons. Sequenced sample: peripheral blood. The receptor's source is a human donor in a cohort sampled during active COVID-19.

The CDR3 loop is CASSQGLAGDSYNEQFF. The DNA for the CDR3 is TGCGCCAGCAGCCAGGGACTAGCGGGGGACTCCTACAATGAGCAGTTCTTC. The V gene is TRBV5-1, the J gene TRBJ2-1, with TRBD2 matching 14 bases. The CDR3 sequence is 17 residues long. Germline assignment: CDR1 SGHRS and CDR2 YFSETQ. The ends lost 4 bases at V and 0 bases at J; junction bases unmatched: 3.